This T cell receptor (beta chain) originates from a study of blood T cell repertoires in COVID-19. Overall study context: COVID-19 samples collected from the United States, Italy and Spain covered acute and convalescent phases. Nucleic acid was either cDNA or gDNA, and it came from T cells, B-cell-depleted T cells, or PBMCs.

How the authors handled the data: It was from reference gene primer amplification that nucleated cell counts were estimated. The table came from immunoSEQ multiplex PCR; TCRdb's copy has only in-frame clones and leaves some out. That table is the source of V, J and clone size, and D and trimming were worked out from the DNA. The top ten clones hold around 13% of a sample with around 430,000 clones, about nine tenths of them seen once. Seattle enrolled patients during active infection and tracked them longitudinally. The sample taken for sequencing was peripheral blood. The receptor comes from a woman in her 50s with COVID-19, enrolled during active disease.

The CDR3: CASSPQQGDTEAFF. The CDR3 DNA reads as TGCGCCAGCAGCCCCCAACAGGGAGACACTGAAGCTTTCTTT. The chain links TRBV5-1 to TRBJ1-1; TRBD1 is a possible D gene (6 bases). Trimming shortened V by 4 bases and J by 3 bases, and 13 bases separated the two germline ends. The CDR3 covers 14 residues. Germline values: CDR1 SGHRS, CDR2 YFSETQ.